The rows below give T cell receptor beta chains drawn from one sample of a study of early T cells in non-severe SARS-CoV-2 infection. In TCRdb, the 5' RACE reads were re-called with MiXCR into one record per CDR3 protein. The sample has about 28,000 distinct CDR3 sequences; over 4.5% are singletons. Sequenced material: whole blood, taken at baseline. The receptors were gathered from an adult who was a healthcare worker with PCR-confirmed SARS-CoV-2 infection or an uninfected control (not recorded which). The CDR3 runs from the conserved cysteine through the conserved F or W. The D gene is left open where the match is weak. Size is stated for part of the rows, as once, few or many counts, or as a class when the clone is expanded.

J: TRBJ2-5
size: many
D: .
V: TRBV7-2
DNA: TGTGCCAGCAGCTTAGGTTTGCCAGTCCCGGAGACCCAGTACTTC
CDR3: CASSLGLPVPETQYF

J: TRBJ2-5
size: many
D: TRBD2
V: TRBV6-5
DNA: TGTGCCAGCAGCAACGGGGGGGCCCAAGAGACCCAGTACTTC
CDR3: CASSNGGAQETQYF

J: TRBJ2-1
size: many
D: TRBD2
V: TRBV18
DNA: TGTGCCAGCTCAACGGGACTAGCGGAAAGTAATGAGCAGTTCTTC
CDR3: CASSTGLAESNEQFF

J: TRBJ2-7
size: many
D: .
V: TRBV7-2
DNA: TGTGCCAGCAGCTTAGAAGGGGGTAATTACGAGCAGTACTTC
CDR3: CASSLEGGNYEQYF

J: TRBJ2-5
size: many
D: .
V: TRBV2
DNA: TGTGCCAGCAGTGAAGCTAGGGAGACCCAGTACTTC
CDR3: CASSEARETQYF

J: TRBJ1-5
size: many
D: .
V: TRBV19
DNA: TGTGCCAGTTCCCTATACTTCCCGACGGGCAATCAGCCCCAGCATTTT
CDR3: CASSLYFPTGNQPQHF

J: TRBJ1-1
size: few
D: .
V: TRBV20-1
DNA: TGCAGTGCCCAGTGGGGCACTGAAGCTTTCTTT
CDR3: CSAQWGTEAFF

J: TRBJ2-3
size: .
D: .
V: TRBV21-1
DNA: TGTGCCAGCAACTTGATGGCAGATACGCAGTATTTT
CDR3: CASNLMADTQYF

J: TRBJ2-2
size: many
D: .
V: TRBV20-1
DNA: TGCAGTGCGCCGGGACCGGGGGACACCGGGGAGCTGTTTTTT
CDR3: CSAPGPGDTGELFF

J: TRBJ2-3
size: many
D: TRBD1
V: TRBV6-5
DNA: TGTGCCAGCAGTCCCACCGACAGGGATAGCACAGATACGCAGTATTTT
CDR3: CASSPTDRDSTDTQYF

J: TRBJ2-3
size: few
D: .
V: TRBV11-2
DNA: TGTGCCAGCAGCCCCGACGGGGCTAGCACAGATACGCAGTATTTT
CDR3: CASSPDGASTDTQYF

J: TRBJ2-7
size: many
D: TRBD2
V: TRBV19
DNA: TGTGCCAGTAGTCCGCTGACTAGCGGGGGCCCAATGAGCTACGAGCAGTACTTC
CDR3: CASSPLTSGGPMSYEQYF

J: TRBJ2-3
size: few
D: .
V: TRBV3-1
DNA: TGTGCCAGCAGCCCCGCAAGCACAGATACGCAGTATTTT
CDR3: CASSPASTDTQYF

J: TRBJ2-2
size: many
D: TRBD2
V: TRBV20-1
DNA: TGCAGTGCTAGGCTCGGTCTAGCGGAGGGAGGGTCCAACACCGGGGAGCTGTTTTTT
CDR3: CSARLGLAEGGSNTGELFF

J: TRBJ2-1
size: few
D: TRBD2
V: TRBV10-2
DNA: TGCGCCAGCAGCCCCAGGGCGGGGGGAAACAATGAGCAGTTCTTC
CDR3: CASSPRAGGNNEQFF

J: TRBJ1-4
size: many
D: .
V: TRBV19
DNA: TGTGCCAGTAGCTCTTGGGGCGGAACTAATGAAAAACTGTTTTTT
CDR3: CASSSWGGTNEKLFF

J: TRBJ1-2
size: many
D: TRBD1
V: TRBV24-1
DNA: TGTGCCACCAGTGCGGGACAGGGGCCCGCCGGCTACACCTTC
CDR3: CATSAGQGPAGYTF